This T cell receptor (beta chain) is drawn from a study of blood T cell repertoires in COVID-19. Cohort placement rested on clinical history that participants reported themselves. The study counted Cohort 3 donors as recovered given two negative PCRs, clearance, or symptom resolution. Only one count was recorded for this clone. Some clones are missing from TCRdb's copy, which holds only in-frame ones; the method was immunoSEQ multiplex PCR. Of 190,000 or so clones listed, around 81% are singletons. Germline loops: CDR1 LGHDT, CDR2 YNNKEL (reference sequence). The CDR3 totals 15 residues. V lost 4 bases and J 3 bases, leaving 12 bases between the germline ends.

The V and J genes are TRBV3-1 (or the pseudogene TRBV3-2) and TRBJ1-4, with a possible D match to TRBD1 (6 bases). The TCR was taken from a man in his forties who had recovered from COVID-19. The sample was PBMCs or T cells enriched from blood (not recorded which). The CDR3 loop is CASSRGGQANEKLFF. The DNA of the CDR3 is TGTGCCAGCAGCCGGGGGGGCCAGGCTAATGAAAAACTGTTTTTT.